What follows are 5 T cell receptor beta chains derived from one specimen sequenced in a study of long-term antiretroviral therapy in people with HIV. At the survey level, the v3.0 immunoSEQ assay was run. Using immunoSEQ multiplex PCR, the repertoire was profiled, and TCRdb retains in-frame clones only, with some absent. The data hold more than 25,000 clones, with 70% to 90% observed a single time. The specimen comprised unsorted PBMCs, sampled roughly 5 years before starting antiretroviral therapy. These receptors all stem from a man between 50 and 59 years old with HIV.

This chain joins TRBV5-5 and TRBJ1-2, with 11 positions matching TRBD1. Germline V gene sequence: CDR1 SGHKS, CDR2 YYEKEE (reference sequence). There are 15 residues in the CDR3. Unmatched junction bases numbered 3, after V lost 0 bases and J lost 5 bases. CDR3 loop: CASSLGTGGLYGYTF. DNA of the CDR3: TGTGCCAGCAGCTTGGGGACAGGGGGCTTATATGGCTACACCTTC.

This clone has just one count. V is TRBV27 and J is TRBJ1-6, with no clear D. This CDR3 has 17 amino acids. Germline V CDR1 and CDR2: MNHEY, SMNVEV (reference sequence). Trimming left V 2 bases short and J 0 bases short, with 11 bases between. This CDR3 reads CASSLQEPSSYNSPLHF. The CDR3 DNA is TGTGCCAGCAGTTTACAGGAGCCAAGCTCCTATAATTCACCCCTCCACTTT.

The chain carries TRBV6-1 and TRBJ2-7; D is unclear. With 7 bases removed from V and 2 bases from J, the gap between germline ends came to 9 bases. Germline V CDR1 and CDR2: MNHNS, SASEGT. The CDR3 is 12 amino acids. The CDR3 reads CASIGRPYEQYF. The DNA of the CDR3 is TGTGCCAGCATCGGGCGTCCCTACGAGCAGTACTTC.

V and J are TRBV30 and TRBJ1-5; no reliable D call. Trimming removed 3 bases at V and 10 bases at J, with 16 bases between. Germline assignment: CDR1 GTSNPN and CDR2 SVGIG (reference sequence). The CDR3 runs to 13 residues. The CDR3 sequence: CAWSKTGVPPQHF. The CDR3 bases are TGTGCCTGGAGCAAAACCGGGGTCCCCCCCCAGCATTTT. Combining the CDR3 with reference TRBV30 and TRBJ1-5 gives the whole variable domain SQTIHQWPATLVQPVGSPLSLECTVEGTSNPNLYWYRQAAGRGLQLLFYSVGIGQISSEVPQNLSASRPQDRQFILSSKKLLLSDSGFYLCAWSKTGVPPQHFGDGTRLSIL.

The CDR3 here is CASSTGTGYEQYF. CDR3 nucleotides: TGCGCCAGCAGTACCGGGACAGGTTACGAGCAGTACTTC. This chain connects TRBV10-1 to TRBJ2-7; TRBD1 matches 8 bases. CDR1 is WNHNN and CDR2 is SYGVQD in the germline V gene (reference sequence). CDR3 length: 13 residues. V shed 5 bases and J 4 bases; nucleotides not matched to a gene: 4.